Below are 8 T cell receptor beta chains sequenced from a single sample in a study of blood T cell repertoires in COVID-19. Some clones are missing from TCRdb's copy, which holds only in-frame ones; the method was immunoSEQ multiplex PCR. The table has 75,000 to 100,000 clones, roughly 89% seen once. The sequencing input was peripheral blood. The receptors shown here come from a man in his sixties with acute or convalescent COVID-19.

This chain links TRBV6-5 with TRBJ1-1; no reliable D call. The CDR3 contains 16 residues. CDR1 MNHEY and CDR2 SVGAGI come from the germline V gene. V shed 2 bases and J shed 4 bases, with 17 bases lying between them. CDR3 DNA: TGTGCCAGCAGTTACGAGATTGGGCCCGCGGGCACTGAAGCTTTCTTT. It specifies CASSYEIGPAGTEAFF.

The rearrangement uses TRBV7-3 and TRBJ1-2, with 8 nucleotides matching TRBD1. CDR3 size: 14 residues. Germline V gene sequence: CDR1 SGHTA, CDR2 FQGTGA. The V and J ends lost 2 bases and 6 bases, in that order; junction bases with no gene match: 5. The CDR3 sequence: CASSLDRGWDGYTF. The CDR3 bases are TGTGCCAGCAGCTTAGACAGGGGTTGGGATGGCTACACCTTC.

The genes are TRBV12-5 and TRBJ2-2; D is possibly TRBD1 (6 bases). CDR3 length: 15 amino acids. Trimming took 6 bases from V and 3 from J, leaving 14 bases between them. Germline CDR1 reads LGHNT; CDR2 reads FRNRAP. The CDR3 is CASGPRQVYTGELFF. The CDR3 nucleotides read TGTGCTAGTGGCCCCAGACAGGTATACACCGGGGAGCTGTTTTTT.

V gene TRBV19 combines with J gene TRBJ2-5, with D maybe TRBD2 (7 bases). The CDR3 extends over 13 amino acids. The germline gives CDR1 LNHDA, CDR2 SQIVND (reference sequence). V was cut by 5 bases and J by 7 bases, with 14 bases left in between. CDR3 coding DNA: TGTGCCAGTAGTGCCCGGGGGGCCCCGACCCAGTACTTC. It translates to CASSARGAPTQYF.

The chain is built from TRBV4-1 and TRBJ1-2, with TRBD1 identical over 9 bases. Germline V gene data show CDR1 as MGHRA and CDR2 as YSYEKL. V dropped 1 base and J dropped 8; count of bases not matched to a gene: 8. CDR3 length: 15 residues. CDR3: CASSQAIQGASGYTF. CDR3 bases: TGCGCCAGCAGCCAAGCCATACAGGGGGCCAGCGGCTACACCTTC.

The chain uses TRBV5-5 and TRBJ1-5; 7 nucleotides match TRBD1. Germline V gives CDR1 SGHKS, CDR2 YYEKEE (reference sequence). The ends lost 4 bases at V and 1 base at J; junction bases unmatched: 2. The CDR3 runs to 14 residues. The CDR3 spells CASSTTGSNQPQHF. For the CDR3, the DNA is TGTGCCAGCAGCACGACAGGGAGCAATCAGCCCCAGCATTTT.

The chain uses TRBV2 and TRBJ2-1; 11 bases match TRBD1. V shed 4 bases and J 5 bases; nucleotides not matched to a gene: 4. This CDR3 comprises 15 residues. CDR1 and CDR2 (germline): SNHLY, FYNNEI. The CDR3 region has the DNA TGTGCCAGCAGTGGGGACAGGGGGATTCACAATGAGCAGTTCTTC. The encoded protein is CASSGDRGIHNEQFF.

This chain joins TRBV24-1 and TRBJ2-7; a possible D gene is TRBD1 (6 bases). Germline CDR1 reads KGHDR; CDR2 reads SFDVKD. V lost 2 bases and J lost 6, with 16 bases in between. The CDR3 sequence is 15 residues long. The CDR3 here is CATSDSGHTSTEQYF. The CDR3 bases are TGTGCCACCAGTGATTCGGGACATACCTCTACCGAGCAGTACTTC.